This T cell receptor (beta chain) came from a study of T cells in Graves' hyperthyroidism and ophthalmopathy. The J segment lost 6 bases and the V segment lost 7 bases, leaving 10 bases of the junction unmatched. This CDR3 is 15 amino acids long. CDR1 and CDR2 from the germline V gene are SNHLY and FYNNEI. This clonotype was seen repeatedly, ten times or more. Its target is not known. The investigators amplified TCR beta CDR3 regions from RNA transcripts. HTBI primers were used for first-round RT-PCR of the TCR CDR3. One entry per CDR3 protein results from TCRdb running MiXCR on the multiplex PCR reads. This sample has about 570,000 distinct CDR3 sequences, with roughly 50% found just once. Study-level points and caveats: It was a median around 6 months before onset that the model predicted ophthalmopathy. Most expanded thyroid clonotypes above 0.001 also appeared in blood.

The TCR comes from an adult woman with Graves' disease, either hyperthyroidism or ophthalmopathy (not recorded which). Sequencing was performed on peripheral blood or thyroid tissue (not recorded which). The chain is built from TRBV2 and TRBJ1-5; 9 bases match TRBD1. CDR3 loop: CASTGQGGSVQPQHF. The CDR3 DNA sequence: TGTGCCAGCACGGGACAGGGTGGATCGGTTCAGCCCCAGCATTTT.